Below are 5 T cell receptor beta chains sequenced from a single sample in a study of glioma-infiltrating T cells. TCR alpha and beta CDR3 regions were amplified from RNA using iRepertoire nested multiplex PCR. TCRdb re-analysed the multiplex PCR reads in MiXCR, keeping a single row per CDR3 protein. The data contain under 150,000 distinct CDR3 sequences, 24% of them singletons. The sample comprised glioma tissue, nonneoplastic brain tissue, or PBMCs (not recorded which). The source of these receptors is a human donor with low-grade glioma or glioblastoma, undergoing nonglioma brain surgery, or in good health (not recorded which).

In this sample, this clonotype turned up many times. CDR3 protein: CASSLDYSNQPQHF. CDR3 nucleotide sequence: TGTGCCAGCAGTTTAGACTATAGCAATCAGCCCCAGCATTTT. The chain has TRBV12-3 or TRBV12-4 and TRBJ1-5, with unresolved D. The length of the CDR3 is 14 residues. Trimming pared 1 base from V and 0 bases from J, leaving 4 bases between.

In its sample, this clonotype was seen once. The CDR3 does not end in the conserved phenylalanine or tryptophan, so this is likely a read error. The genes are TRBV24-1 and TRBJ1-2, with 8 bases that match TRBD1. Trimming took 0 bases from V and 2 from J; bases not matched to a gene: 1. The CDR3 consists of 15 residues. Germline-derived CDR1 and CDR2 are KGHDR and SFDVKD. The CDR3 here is CATSDLNRGNYGYTL. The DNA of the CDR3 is TGTGCCACCAGTGATTTGAACAGGGGGAACTATGGCTACACCCTC.

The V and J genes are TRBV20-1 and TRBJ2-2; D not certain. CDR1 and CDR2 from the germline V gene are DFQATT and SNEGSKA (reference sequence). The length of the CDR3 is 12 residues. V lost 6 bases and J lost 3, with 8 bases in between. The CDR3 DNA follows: TGCAGTGCCCCCCACCACACCGGGGAGCTGTTTTTT. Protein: CSAPHHTGELFF.

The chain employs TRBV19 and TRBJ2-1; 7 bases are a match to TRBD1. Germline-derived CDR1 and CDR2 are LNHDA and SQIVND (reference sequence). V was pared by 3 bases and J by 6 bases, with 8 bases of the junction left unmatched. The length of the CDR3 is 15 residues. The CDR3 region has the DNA TGTGCCAGTAGTATCCGACAGGGACCTGGCAATGAGCAGTTCTTC. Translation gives CASSIRQGPGNEQFF.

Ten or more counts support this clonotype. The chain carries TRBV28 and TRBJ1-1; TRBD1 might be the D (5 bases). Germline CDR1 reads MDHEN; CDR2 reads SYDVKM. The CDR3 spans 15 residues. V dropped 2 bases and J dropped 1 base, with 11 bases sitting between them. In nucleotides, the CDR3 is TGTGCCAGCAGTTTAGGAGGCGGGGGGAACACTGAAGCTTTCTTT. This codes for CASSLGGGGNTEAFF.